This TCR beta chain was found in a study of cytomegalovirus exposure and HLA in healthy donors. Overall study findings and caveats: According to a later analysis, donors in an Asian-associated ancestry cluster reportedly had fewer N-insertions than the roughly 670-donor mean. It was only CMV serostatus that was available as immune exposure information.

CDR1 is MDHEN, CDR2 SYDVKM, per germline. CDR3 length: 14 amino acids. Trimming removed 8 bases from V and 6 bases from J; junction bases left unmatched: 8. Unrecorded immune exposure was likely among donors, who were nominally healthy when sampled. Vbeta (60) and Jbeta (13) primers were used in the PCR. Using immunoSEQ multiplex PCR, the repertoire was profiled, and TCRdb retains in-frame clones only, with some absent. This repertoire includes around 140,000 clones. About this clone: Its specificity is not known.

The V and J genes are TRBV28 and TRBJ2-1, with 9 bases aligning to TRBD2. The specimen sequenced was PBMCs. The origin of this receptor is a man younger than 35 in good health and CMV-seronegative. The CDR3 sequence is CASDGTSNPNEQFF. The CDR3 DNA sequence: TGTGCCAGCGACGGGACTAGCAATCCCAATGAGCAGTTCTTC.